This is a list of T cell receptor beta chains from one sample in a study of blood T cells in healthy people across ages. TCRdb passed the 5' RACE reads through MiXCR, listing each CDR3 protein once. The sample records about 620,000 distinct CDR3 sequences, around 50% being singletons. The specimen sequenced was blood. These receptors came from an elderly woman in good health. The CDR3 runs from the conserved cysteine through the conserved F or W. Fields, in order: clone size, J gene, V gene, CDR3 protein. Clone size, where shown, is once, few, many, or a class for clones that have expanded.

>many|TRBJ1-2|TRBV12-3/TRBV12-4
CASSSGTHYGYTF
>many|TRBJ2-1|TRBV29-1
CSVVSDRNEQFF
>.|TRBJ1-5|TRBV7-8
CASSLPRGLGNQHQHF
>.|TRBJ2-3|TRBV11-2
CASSAQADTQYF
>once|TRBJ2-4|TRBV3-1
CASSQVVDYQDTQYF
>.|TRBJ2-7|TRBV29-1
CSAGGSDQIYEQYF
>once|TRBJ2-2|TRBV25-1
CASSGTSGRVNTGELFF
>.|TRBJ2-1|TRBV5-1
CASGESSGVYNEQFF
>once|TRBJ2-7|TRBV15
CATSRLDSTSSYEQYF
>many|TRBJ2-3|TRBV6-6
CASRPGGGTDTQYF
>.|TRBJ2-7|TRBV5-1
CASSLEAGGYKQYF
>.|TRBJ1-5|TRBV7-2
CASSLDGAGDQPQHF
>.|.|TRBV29-1
CSAGGNYYEQYF
>.|TRBJ2-1|TRBV7-2
CASSSERGTGMRNEQFF
>.|TRBJ1-4|TRBV21-1
CASSKWGRLTNEKLFF
>.|TRBJ2-1|TRBV4-2
CASSQDTGDSGEQFF
>.|TRBJ2-3|TRBV27
CASSLYWEADTQYF
>.|TRBJ2-5|TRBV10-3
CAISETETQYF
>few|.|TRBV27
CASSLRTSSSYNEQYF
>.|TRBJ2-3|TRBV6-1
CASSERRGDKSDTQYF
>.|TRBJ2-1|TRBV20-1
CSATGSSYNEQFF
>.|TRBJ2-3|TRBV28
CASSLSSFYITDTQYF
>few|TRBJ2-3|TRBV5-1
CASKPLSGTTDTQYF
>many|TRBJ2-7|TRBV14
CASSHRDINPYEQYF
>many|TRBJ1-5|TRBV2
CASSEVDRQHF
>.|TRBJ2-3|TRBV7-2
CASSVGPSTSTDTQYF
>.|TRBJ2-1|TRBV5-1
CASSLEGLGIPGNEQFF
>.|TRBJ1-4|TRBV4-3
CASSQGQTFGEKLFF
>many|TRBJ2-1|TRBV24-1
CATSDFDTSGSHEQFF
>many|TRBJ2-1|TRBV9
CASSPSDRFYNEQFF
>.|TRBJ2-3|TRBV6-2/TRBV6-3
CASREPRETDTQYF
>few|TRBJ1-1|TRBV5-1
CASSPNRGTEAFF
>.|TRBJ2-5|TRBV2
CASTGAHQETQYF
>many|TRBJ2-5|TRBV29-1
CSVDPIGEETQYF
>few|TRBJ2-7|TRBV5-1
CTSSLGDRNYEQYF